This T cell receptor (beta chain) was captured in a study of cytomegalovirus exposure and HLA in healthy donors. As to this clone: The identical CDR3 is also encoded by other nucleotide sequences in the sample.

This CDR3 has 18 amino acids. This PCR relied on a set of 60 Vbeta primers and 13 Jbeta primers. In the original workflow: A later analysis counted some 87 million unique TCR beta chains, around 10 million shared. Assay: immunoSEQ multiplex PCR; the TCRdb copy retains only in-frame clones and omits some. The V and J calls and clone size come from that table; D and trimming were worked out from the DNA. The sample records roughly 150,000 clones, approximately 80% being singletons. The specimen was PBMCs. This receptor was identified in a young woman in good health and CMV-seronegative. The rearrangement joins TRBV21-1 to TRBJ2-7; TRBD1, the D gene given by the table, was not confirmed from the DNA. TRBV21-1 is assigned pseudogene status. Here the CDR3 reads CASSVGQGVLVFPYEQYF. Written as DNA, the CDR3 is TGTGCCAGCAGCGTCGGACAGGGAGTCTTGGTTTTTCCCTACGAGCAGTACTTC.